This T cell receptor (beta chain) comes out of a study of CD8 T cells in ankylosing spondylitis. This clonotype was counted a few times. Its antigen is not identified. TCR beta libraries were made by quantitative 5'-RACE with molecular barcodes. TCRdb re-called the 5' RACE reads through MiXCR, storing one row per CDR3 protein. The table lists 700,000 to 850,000 distinct CDR3 sequences, around 11% of them singletons. Whole-study results and caveats: Characteristic of ankylosing spondylitis blood, it appeared, was a TCR beta motif comprising about eight highly homologous variants. The disease-linked clones had a CD8+ phenotype and low blood frequencies. A subset of motif variants has previously been described in the synovial fluid and blood of reactive arthritis. The authors reported significant enrichment of disease-linked clones in matched ankylosing spondylitis synovial fluid.

V lost 5 bases, J lost 10 bases, and 15 bases stayed unmatched. CDR1 and CDR2 from the germline V gene are MNHNS and SASEGT. The CDR3 extends over 15 amino acids. The sample comprised blood, either unsorted or a sorted T cell fraction (not recorded which). This sequence was found in a male donor with ankylosing spondylitis. The rearrangement joins TRBV6-1 to TRBJ1-2, with 8 bases lining up with TRBD1. The CDR3 spells CASSPRDRFYGDYTF. In DNA, the CDR3 is TGTGCCAGCAGTCCCAGGGACAGGTTCTATGGTGACTACACCTTC.